Sequencing of this T cell receptor (beta chain) was carried out in a study of OX40 agonist ivuxolimab in advanced cancers. About the study: Treatment of patients was with ivuxolimab, an agonistic anti-OX40 (CD134) antibody. Every 2 weeks, ivuxolimab was infused into the patients intravenously at between 0.01 and 10 mg/kg. Three partial responders included one hepatocellular carcinoma patient and two cutaneous melanoma patients.

Germline CDR1 MNHEY, CDR2 SVGAGI. The CDR3 runs 12 residues. V shed 6 bases and J 4 bases; nucleotides not matched to a gene: 1. Produced via immunoSEQ multiplex PCR; TCRdb's table is partial and in-frame only. This table has about 50,000 clones, around 90% appearing once. The sample in question was CD4+ or CD8+ T cells sorted from blood, obtained in a trial of the OX40 agonist ivuxolimab. This TCR was sampled from an adult with an advanced solid tumor such as melanoma, head and neck, liver or kidney cancer. V is TRBV6-5 and J is TRBJ2-3; 7 bases agree with TRBD1. The CDR3 sequence: CASSTGADTQYF. CDR3 DNA: TGTGCCAGCAGCACAGGGGCAGATACGCAGTATTTT.